The TCR beta chain under discussion was sequenced for a study of T-cell memory formation after mild COVID-19. CDR1 is SEHNR and CDR2 is FQNEAQ in the germline V gene (reference sequence). The V end lost 2 bases, the J end lost 4 bases, and 14 bases lay between the germline ends. The CDR3 sequence is 15 residues long. Study-level findings and limits: The study found contracting CD4+ clones mainly in CM and EM and contracting CD8+ clones in EMRA.

Remarks on this clonotype: Its antigen is undetermined.

TCRdb re-called the 5' RACE reads with MiXCR, one entry per CDR3 protein. The sample shows 550,000 to 700,000 distinct CDR3 sequences, roughly 17% of them seen only once. The sample comprised PBMCs or a T cell subset sorted from them (not recorded which). The genes are TRBV7-9 and TRBJ1-2; unclear D gene. The sequence derives from an adult woman who had mild COVID-19 (a few samples of this study predate the infection). Cell type and time point are not known. The CDR3 sequence is CASSLSGSVSYGYTF. In DNA, the CDR3 is TGTGCCAGCAGCTTAAGCGGGTCGGTGTCCTATGGCTACACCTTC.